This is a list of T cell receptor beta chains from one sample in a study of regulatory T cells in long-lasting Graves disease. Each CDR3 protein gets one entry after TCRdb re-called the multiplex PCR reads with MiXCR. The table shows under 450,000 distinct CDR3 sequences, with less than 25% occurring only once. This material consisted of peripheral blood mononuclear cells (PBMCs), taken when the disease was refractory, from a patient treated with antithyroid drugs. The origin of the receptors is a female donor with Graves disease. CDR3s include the opening cysteine and the closing phenylalanine or tryptophan. D genes are given only for firm matches. Clone size, where shown, is once, few, many, or a class for clones that have expanded.

d_call: TRBD2
clone_size: NA
j_call: TRBJ2-7
v_call: TRBV20-1
cdr3_aa: CSATLAGGPREQYF
cdr3_nt: TGCAGTGCCACTCTAGCGGGAGGGCCTAGAGAGCAGTACTTC

d_call: NA
clone_size: NA
j_call: TRBJ2-5
v_call: TRBV20-1
cdr3_aa: CSARWGTYLWTQYF
cdr3_nt: TGCAGTGCTAGATGGGGGACATACCTTTGGACCCAGTACTTC

d_call: TRBD1
clone_size: many
j_call: TRBJ1-2
v_call: TRBV20-1
cdr3_aa: CSASGTGVNYGYTF
cdr3_nt: TGCAGTGCTAGCGGGACAGGGGTTAACTATGGCTACACCTTC

d_call: NA
clone_size: few
j_call: TRBJ2-1
v_call: TRBV20-1
cdr3_aa: CSATGDRIGNEQFF
cdr3_nt: TGCAGTGCCACGGGGGATCGCATCGGCAATGAGCAGTTCTTC

d_call: NA
clone_size: many
j_call: TRBJ1-6
v_call: TRBV9
cdr3_aa: CASSLQAVLYSPLHF
cdr3_nt: TGTGCCAGCAGCTTGCAGGCTGTGCTGTATTCACCCCTCCACTTT

d_call: NA
clone_size: NA
j_call: TRBJ2-7
v_call: TRBV4-3
cdr3_aa: CASSQDWRNYEQYF
cdr3_nt: TGCGCCAGCAGCCAAGATTGGCGGAACTACGAGCAGTACTTC

d_call: TRBD2
clone_size: NA
j_call: TRBJ2-4
v_call: TRBV6-1
cdr3_aa: CASSLTGTSGRLHF
cdr3_nt: TGTGCCAGCAGTCTGACAGGGACTAGCGGGAGACTTCACTTC

d_call: NA
clone_size: NA
j_call: TRBJ1-1
v_call: TRBV19
cdr3_aa: CASSFTGLNTEAFF
cdr3_nt: TGTGCCAGTAGTTTTACTGGACTGAACACTGAAGCTTTCTTT

d_call: NA
clone_size: many
j_call: TRBJ2-7
v_call: TRBV7-3
cdr3_aa: CASSYSPGPSYEQYF
cdr3_nt: TGTGCCAGCAGCTACTCCCCGGGACCGTCTTACGAGCAGTACTTC

d_call: NA
clone_size: few
j_call: TRBJ1-2
v_call: TRBV4-2
cdr3_aa: CASSHLGQFGGYTF
cdr3_nt: TGTGCCAGCAGCCATCTCGGCCAATTTGGTGGCTACACCTTC

d_call: TRBD2
clone_size: NA
j_call: TRBJ2-7
v_call: TRBV11-2
cdr3_aa: CASSISGDWSYEQYF
cdr3_nt: TGTGCCAGCAGCATAAGCGGGGACTGGAGCTACGAGCAGTACTTC

d_call: NA
clone_size: few
j_call: TRBJ2-4
v_call: TRBV20-1
cdr3_aa: CSARDPRTGTRDIQYF
cdr3_nt: TGCAGTGCTAGAGATCCCCGGACAGGGACTAGGGACATTCAGTACTTC

d_call: NA
clone_size: NA
j_call: TRBJ1-5
v_call: TRBV30
cdr3_aa: CAWSVRDISNQPQHF
cdr3_nt: TGTGCCTGGAGTGTAAGGGACATTAGCAATCAGCCCCAGCATTTT

d_call: TRBD2
clone_size: NA
j_call: TRBJ2-2
v_call: TRBV28
cdr3_aa: CASSFDTSGRPGELFF
cdr3_nt: TGTGCCAGCAGTTTCGATACTAGCGGGAGGCCCGGGGAGCTGTTTTTT

d_call: TRBD1
clone_size: many
j_call: TRBJ1-5
v_call: TRBV28
cdr3_aa: CASSLADRVRQPQHF
cdr3_nt: TGTGCCAGCAGTCTAGCCGACAGGGTACGTCAGCCCCAGCATTTT

d_call: TRBD2
clone_size: NA
j_call: TRBJ2-3
v_call: TRBV6-1
cdr3_aa: CASSDLAEYTDTQYF
cdr3_nt: TGTGCCAGCAGTGATCTAGCGGAGTACACAGATACGCAGTATTTT

d_call: TRBD1
clone_size: few
j_call: TRBJ1-4
v_call: TRBV20-1
cdr3_aa: CSASSPRQGGNGEKLFF
cdr3_nt: TGCAGTGCTAGTAGTCCCCGACAGGGAGGGAATGGTGAAAAACTGTTTTTT

d_call: TRBD2
clone_size: NA
j_call: TRBJ2-5
v_call: TRBV9
cdr3_aa: CASSVSGGKTQYF
cdr3_nt: TGTGCCAGCAGCGTATCCGGGGGGAAGACCCAGTACTTC

d_call: NA
clone_size: many
j_call: TRBJ1-1
v_call: TRBV7-2
cdr3_aa: CASSLARMNTEAFF
cdr3_nt: TGTGCCAGCAGCCTCGCCAGGATGAACACTGAAGCTTTCTTT

d_call: TRBD1
clone_size: many
j_call: TRBJ1-2
v_call: TRBV27
cdr3_aa: CASSRSGQTTTSYGYTF
cdr3_nt: TGTGCCAGCAGTCGATCGGGACAGACTACAACTTCCTATGGCTACACCTTC

d_call: NA
clone_size: NA
j_call: TRBJ2-3
v_call: TRBV20-1
cdr3_aa: CRGVTGDTQYF
cdr3_nt: TGCAGGGGGGTCACGGGTGATACGCAGTATTTT

d_call: TRBD2
clone_size: once
j_call: TRBJ2-7
v_call: TRBV24-1
cdr3_aa: CASPGGESSYEQYF
cdr3_nt: TGTGCCTCCCCGGGAGGAGAGAGCTCCTACGAGCAGTACTTC

d_call: NA
clone_size: few
j_call: TRBJ2-2
v_call: TRBV15
cdr3_aa: CATQDGSGELFF
cdr3_nt: TGTGCCACCCAGGATGGTAGCGGGGAGCTGTTTTTT

d_call: NA
clone_size: NA
j_call: TRBJ1-1
v_call: TRBV5-1
cdr3_aa: CASSPNAPNTEAFF
cdr3_nt: TGCGCCAGCAGCCCGAATGCGCCGAACACTGAAGCTTTCTTT

d_call: NA
clone_size: many
j_call: TRBJ1-1
v_call: TRBV28
cdr3_aa: CASSSPNTEAFF
cdr3_nt: TGTGCCAGCAGTTCCCCTAACACTGAAGCTTTCTTT

d_call: NA
clone_size: many
j_call: TRBJ2-7
v_call: TRBV3-1
cdr3_aa: CASSREISYEQYF
cdr3_nt: TGTGCCAGCAGCCGTGAAATCAGCTACGAGCAGTACTTC

d_call: TRBD1
clone_size: NA
j_call: TRBJ1-1
v_call: TRBV30
cdr3_aa: CAWRGQGTSGAFF
cdr3_nt: TGTGCCTGGCGGGGACAGGGGACCAGCGGAGCTTTCTTT

d_call: TRBD1
clone_size: NA
j_call: TRBJ2-7
v_call: TRBV6-1
cdr3_aa: CASSPLGDRGHRYEQYF
cdr3_nt: TGTGCCAGCAGTCCCTTGGGGGACAGGGGGCATCGCTACGAGCAGTACTTC

d_call: NA
clone_size: NA
j_call: TRBJ1-4
v_call: TRBV27
cdr3_aa: CASSLSRLGLTTNEKLFF
cdr3_nt: TGTGCCAGCAGTTTATCGCGGCTCGGATTAACAACTAATGAAAAACTGTTTTTT

d_call: NA
clone_size: many
j_call: TRBJ2-5
v_call: TRBV24-1
cdr3_aa: CATSDPLAIQQETQYF
cdr3_nt: TGTGCCACCAGTGATCCCCTAGCGATTCAACAAGAGACCCAGTACTTC

d_call: TRBD1
clone_size: NA
j_call: TRBJ2-7
v_call: TRBV25-1
cdr3_aa: CASSESRAGGEQYF
cdr3_nt: TGTGCCAGCAGTGAGTCCCGGGCAGGGGGCGAGCAGTACTTC

d_call: NA
clone_size: few
j_call: TRBJ2-5
v_call: TRBV20-1
cdr3_aa: CSARDRVRMGTQYF
cdr3_nt: TGCAGTGCTAGAGATAGAGTACGGATGGGGACCCAGTACTTC

d_call: NA
clone_size: many
j_call: TRBJ1-2
v_call: TRBV2
cdr3_aa: CASSLENYGYTF
cdr3_nt: TGTGCCAGCAGTTTGGAGAACTATGGCTACACCTTC

d_call: TRBD1
clone_size: NA
j_call: TRBJ2-2
v_call: TRBV12-3/TRBV12-4
cdr3_aa: CASQNQGATGELFF
cdr3_nt: TGTGCCAGCCAGAATCAGGGGGCCACCGGGGAGCTGTTTTTT

d_call: NA
clone_size: NA
j_call: TRBJ1-2
v_call: TRBV16
cdr3_aa: CASSPSGAWEGHTF
cdr3_nt: TGTGCCAGCAGCCCCTCCGGGGCGTGGGAGGGCCACACCTTC

d_call: TRBD1
clone_size: few
j_call: TRBJ1-3
v_call: TRBV12-3/TRBV12-4
cdr3_aa: CASKPTGSSGNTIYF
cdr3_nt: TGTGCCAGCAAGCCGACAGGGTCATCTGGAAACACCATATATTTT

d_call: TRBD2
clone_size: many
j_call: TRBJ2-7
v_call: TRBV12-3/TRBV12-4
cdr3_aa: CASSLPGLASEQYF
cdr3_nt: TGTGCCAGCAGTTTACCGGGACTAGCTTCCGAGCAGTACTTC

d_call: NA
clone_size: few
j_call: TRBJ2-2
v_call: TRBV3-1
cdr3_aa: CASSHKILTGELFF
cdr3_nt: TGTGCCAGCAGCCACAAAATTCTCACCGGGGAGCTGTTTTTT

d_call: NA
clone_size: many
j_call: TRBJ2-5
v_call: TRBV12-3/TRBV12-4
cdr3_aa: CASSFSLSRTAQETQYF
cdr3_nt: TGTGCCAGCAGTTTCTCTCTCTCTAGAACCGCCCAAGAGACCCAGTACTTC

d_call: TRBD1
clone_size: few
j_call: TRBJ1-2
v_call: TRBV7-9
cdr3_aa: CASSPQGKDGYTF
cdr3_nt: TGTGCCAGCAGCCCACAGGGGAAAGATGGCTACACCTTC

d_call: TRBD1
clone_size: NA
j_call: TRBJ1-2
v_call: TRBV28
cdr3_aa: CATYPSTGDRGPGYGYTF
cdr3_nt: TGTGCCACCTACCCTTCCACCGGGGACAGGGGGCCTGGCTATGGCTACACCTTC

d_call: TRBD1
clone_size: many
j_call: TRBJ1-1
v_call: TRBV27
cdr3_aa: CASSRQGLGTEAFF
cdr3_nt: TGTGCCAGCAGTCGACAGGGGTTGGGCACTGAAGCTTTCTTT

d_call: NA
clone_size: NA
j_call: TRBJ2-1
v_call: TRBV18
cdr3_aa: CASSPGAGVRTYNEQFF
cdr3_nt: TGTGCCAGCTCACCAGGGGCAGGGGTGAGGACCTACAATGAGCAGTTCTTC

d_call: TRBD2
clone_size: NA
j_call: TRBJ2-3
v_call: TRBV20-1
cdr3_aa: CSARGLAGVDTQYF
cdr3_nt: TGCAGTGCTAGGGGACTAGCGGGAGTAGATACGCAGTATTTT

d_call: NA
clone_size: few
j_call: TRBJ1-5
v_call: TRBV19
cdr3_aa: CASMVSRISNQPQHF
cdr3_nt: TGTGCCAGTATGGTCAGCAGGATTAGCAATCAGCCCCAGCATTTT

d_call: NA
clone_size: many
j_call: TRBJ1-2
v_call: TRBV6-1
cdr3_aa: CASSRANYGYTF
cdr3_nt: TGTGCCAGCTCTAGAGCTAACTATGGCTACACCTTC

d_call: TRBD2
clone_size: NA
j_call: TRBJ2-7
v_call: TRBV24-1
cdr3_aa: CATSDGTSGIYEQYF
cdr3_nt: TGTGCCACCAGTGACGGGACTAGCGGGATCTACGAGCAGTACTTC

d_call: TRBD2
clone_size: NA
j_call: TRBJ2-2
v_call: TRBV5-8
cdr3_aa: CASSLGLAVLGTGELFF
cdr3_nt: TGTGCCAGCAGCTTGGGACTAGCGGTTCTTGGGACCGGGGAGCTGTTTTTT

d_call: TRBD1
clone_size: NA
j_call: TRBJ1-2
v_call: TRBV28
cdr3_aa: CASLLGTGGGYGYTF
cdr3_nt: TGTGCCAGCCTCTTGGGGACAGGGGGCGGCTATGGCTACACCTTC

d_call: TRBD2
clone_size: few
j_call: TRBJ2-1
v_call: TRBV20-1
cdr3_aa: CSASVAGGVYNEQFF
cdr3_nt: TGCAGTGCTAGTGTAGCGGGAGGAGTCTACAATGAGCAGTTCTTC

d_call: NA
clone_size: few
j_call: TRBJ1-2
v_call: TRBV20-1
cdr3_aa: CSASPRGSILDGYTF
cdr3_nt: TGCAGTGCTAGTCCCAGGGGTTCCATCCTGGATGGCTACACCTTC